What follows is one TCR beta chain and its context. There is no known antigen for this receptor. No base qualities exist here, and no much larger clone lies one base off it. Naive T cells were sorted as CD45RA+ and memory T cells as CD45RO+ CD4+ or CD8+ cells by FACS. The T cells used for TCR sequencing were obtained from two healthy control subjects. Unstimulated sorted T cell subsets served as baseline controls for the mixed lymphocyte reactions. Genomic DNA was extracted with the Qiagen DNeasy Blood & Tissue Kit. The TCRbeta CDR3 regions were amplified in a multiplexed two-step PCR with Vbeta-specific forward primers and Jbeta-specific reverse primers. TCRbeta libraries were sequenced on an Illumina instrument through the immunoSEQ service. The source study handled its data this way. V, D and J genes were assigned using IMGT annotation, and counts were corrected for multiplex PCR bias using synthetic CDR3 analogues. The immunoSEQ Analyzer calculated repertoire clonality as one minus the normalized Shannon entropy. Whether a clone counted as expanded was decided by Fisher's exact test with Benjamini-Hochberg false discovery rate control and a two-tailed cutoff of P<0.01. The source is immuneACCESS, and TCRdb retained only in-frame sequences with V and J called. Part of the clones is not carried over; for the studies checked, unresolved V genes explain less than half of this, and the remainder is unexplained. V, J and clone size reflect that table, while D and trimming were determined from the DNA. In this sample the table shows about 34,000 clones, roughly nine tenths of which occur a single time. Over 0.05% of the sample goes to the ten largest clones.

This entry belongs to a study of regulatory dendritic cells for organ transplantation (dated 2017 in TCRdb). Concerning the study at large: TCRbeta repertoires were sequenced from sorted naive and memory CD4+ and CD8+ T cells before and after allostimulation with regulatory or mature dendritic cells.

Broad study findings and their caveats: Highly diverse repertoires were observed in naive CD4+ and CD8+ T cells, whereas lower diversity was observed in memory cells, and the most oligoclonal repertoires were found in memory CD8+ cells. The authors pointed out considerable heterogeneity between individuals in the alloreactive memory CD8+ T cell pool, and only a couple of subjects were sequenced. Among the resting subsets, memory CD8+ T cells contained the most alloreactive TCR clonotypes. In both subjects, allostimulation led to expansion of memory CD8+ clones, although regulatory dendritic cells appeared to cause more limited expansion than mature dendritic cells did.

The sequenced sample consisted of naive CD4+ T cells from blood. Sample cell subset or site, as interpreted from the label and publication: CD45RA+ naive T cells. This TCR came from a human donor in good health.

The CDR3 region reads CAWSVHSSGGTQYF. The DNA is TGTGCCTGGAGTGTACATAGCAGTGGAGGGACCCAGTACTTC. This receptor chain uses TRBV30 and TRBJ2-5; matching of 5 bases hints at TRBD2 as the D gene. From cysteine to phenylalanine, the CDR3 is 14 amino acids long. Here the CDR3 DNA is all that survives: 42 bases in frame from base 1. The germline ends are 15 bases apart after V is trimmed by 0 bases and J by 7 bases. The germline V gene (reference sequence) sets CDR1 to GTSNPN and CDR2 to SVGIG.